What follows are 22 T cell receptor beta chains derived from one specimen sequenced in a study of OX40 agonist ivuxolimab in advanced cancers. Method: immunoSEQ multiplex PCR; TCRdb's copy keeps in-frame clones and lacks some. The top ten clones hold around 50% of a sample with some 51,000 clones, around 90% of them seen once. This specimen consisted of CD4+ or CD8+ T cells sorted from blood, obtained in a trial of the OX40 agonist ivuxolimab. All receptors derive from an adult with an advanced solid tumor such as melanoma, head and neck, liver or kidney cancer.

J is TRBJ2-5 and V is TRBV2, with 8 positions matching TRBD1. CDR3 length: 16 amino acids. Trimming removed 8 bases from V and 5 bases from J; junction bases left unmatched: 16. The germline V gene has CDR1 SNHLY and CDR2 FYNNEI. The CDR3 bases are TGTGCCAGCCACGACAGGGGTGTGTGGCTGAAGGAGACCCAGTACTTC. This translates into CASHDRGVWLKETQYF.

This chain uses TRBV13 with TRBJ2-3; D uncertain. Germline CDR1 reads PRHDT; CDR2 reads FYEKMQ (reference sequence). The CDR3 is 14 residues long. Trimming removed 4 bases at V and 6 bases at J, with 14 bases between. The DNA for the CDR3 is TGTGCCAGCAGCTCGAACCCGAAGGAGGATACGCAGTATTTT. Its protein product is CASSSNPKEDTQYF.

The gene calls are TRBV5-4 and TRBJ2-1, with D maybe TRBD2 (6 bases). Per germline, CDR1 SGHNT and CDR2 YYREEE (reference sequence). The CDR3 extends over 14 amino acids. V was cut by 0 bases and J by 7 bases, with 11 bases left in between. This CDR3 reads CASSLVGAGNEQFF. CDR3 nucleotides: TGTGCCAGCAGCTTGGTAGGGGCGGGGAATGAGCAGTTCTTC.

The genes are TRBV4-1 and TRBJ2-2; D is possibly TRBD2 (5 bases). This CDR3 has 16 amino acids. V lost 4 bases, J lost 0 bases, and 12 bases lay in between. Germline V lookup: CDR1 MGHRA, CDR2 YSYEKL. The CDR3 DNA follows: TGCGCCAGCAGCCGGACTGGGATCTCGAACACCGGGGAGCTGTTTTTT. It encodes CASSRTGISNTGELFF.

CDR3 nucleotide sequence: TGTGCCAGCACTCCCTTACAGCAAGATACGCAGTATTTT. The encoded protein is CASTPLQQDTQYF. The genes are TRBV28 and TRBJ2-3; D is unclear. Germline values: CDR1 MDHEN, CDR2 SYDVKM. Between the trimmed V and J ends, which lost 7 bases and 5 bases, there was a span of 13 bases. The CDR3 has 13 amino acids.

The V and J genes are TRBV11-2 and TRBJ1-2, with D unresolved. From germline, CDR1 is SGHAT and CDR2 FQNNGV. Trimming stripped 1 base from V and 8 bases from J, with 5 bases between. CDR3 size: 11 residues. CDR3 in DNA: TGTGCCAGCAGCTTAGTAGGGGGCTACACCTTC. Translation: CASSLVGGYTF.

V usage is TRBV7-9 and J usage is TRBJ1-6; no firm D call. The CDR3 runs 15 residues. V lost 5 bases, J lost 7 bases, and 15 bases lay in between. The V gene's germline CDR1 is SEHNR and CDR2 FQNEAQ (reference sequence). The CDR3 nucleotides are TGTGCCAGCAGCCCCCCCGAAATCTTAAATTCACCCCTCCACTTT. Its protein is CASSPPEILNSPLHF.

The gene calls are TRBV28 and TRBJ1-6, with D hard to call. CDR1 MDHEN and CDR2 SYDVKM come from the germline V gene. This CDR3 has 16 amino acids. Trimming left V 3 bases short and J 6 bases short, with 15 bases between. The CDR3 loop reads CASSLLAGGGNSPLHF. CDR3 DNA sequence: TGTGCCAGCAGTTTGCTCGCGGGAGGTGGTAATTCACCCCTCCACTTT. Complete variable domain (other parts from reference TRBV28 and TRBJ1-6): DVKVTQSSRYLVKRTGEKVFLECVQDMDHENMFWYRQDPGLGLRLIYFSYDVKMKEKGDIPEGYSVSREKKERFSLILESASTNQTSMYLCASSLLAGGGNSPLHFGNGTRLTVT.

V gene TRBV28 combines with J gene TRBJ2-7, with 10 bases lining up with TRBD1. Germline V gives CDR1 MDHEN, CDR2 SYDVKM. Trimming at V came to 1 base and at J to 2 bases, leaving 14 bases not matched to a gene. The CDR3 length is 19 residues. The CDR3 region is CASSLSLGQGPRDPYEQYF. The CDR3, as DNA: TGTGCCAGCAGTTTATCTTTGGGACAGGGGCCAAGAGATCCCTACGAGCAGTACTTC.

The rearrangement uses TRBV27 and TRBJ2-5; D gene ambiguous. Trimming left V 4 bases short and J 2 bases short, with 17 bases between. This CDR3 region has 16 residues. Per the germline V gene, CDR1 is MNHEY and CDR2 is SMNVEV (reference sequence). CDR3 residues: CASSSYKPDQQETQYF. In DNA form, the CDR3 reads TGTGCCAGCAGTTCATATAAGCCAGATCAACAAGAGACCCAGTACTTC.

This chain connects TRBV27 to TRBJ2-1; either TRBD1 or TRBD2 may fit D (6 bases each). Germline CDR1 is MNHEY and CDR2 is SMNVEV (reference sequence). CDR3 length: 16 residues. The germline V and J ends were trimmed by 2 bases and 7 bases, with 18 bases remaining between them. The CDR3 DNA follows: TGTGCCAGCAGTTTACTGGGGGGCGCATTTGAGAATGAGCAGTTCTTC. It encodes CASSLLGGAFENEQFF.

V gene TRBV10-2 combines with J gene TRBJ2-2; D remains ambiguous. Germline V CDR1 and CDR2: WSHSY, SAAADI. This CDR3 region has 12 residues. Trimming pared 7 bases from V and 6 bases from J, leaving 9 bases between. The DNA of the CDR3 is TGCGCCAGCATATCGGTGTCCGGGGAGCTGTTTTTT. This sequence encodes CASISVSGELFF.

The chain couples TRBV7-9 to TRBJ2-7; possibly TRBD2 for D (5 bases). CDR1 and CDR2 from the germline V gene are SEHNR and FQNEAQ (reference sequence). The CDR3 is 14 amino acids. V was trimmed by 2 bases and J by 6 bases, leaving 14 bases between them. DNA of the CDR3: TGTGCCAGCAGCTTAAATCCGGGGAAGGGCGAGCAGTACTTC. It encodes CASSLNPGKGEQYF.

J is TRBJ1-2 and V is TRBV19; D unresolved. Deletions cut 10 bases from V and 4 bases from J, with 13 bases between. Germline assignment: CDR1 LNHDA and CDR2 SQIVND (reference sequence). CDR3 length: 12 amino acids. The CDR3 spells CATEGGFYGYTF. The CDR3 DNA follows: TGTGCCACCGAGGGTGGATTCTATGGCTACACCTTC.

This chain links TRBV7-8 with TRBJ2-5; 9 bases fit TRBD2. Germline lookup yields CDR1 SGHVS and CDR2 FQNEAQ. The CDR3 contains 16 residues. V was clipped by 4 bases and J by 2 bases; unmatched bases: 8. CDR3 in amino acids: CASSSLGGGEQETQYF. In nucleotides, the CDR3 is TGTGCCAGCAGCTCGCTGGGCGGGGGGGAGCAAGAGACCCAGTACTTC.

The chain links TRBV6-1 to TRBJ1-1; D may be TRBD1 (6 bases). The CDR3 contains 16 residues. Deletions cut 1 base from V and 5 bases from J, with 17 bases between. Germline lookup yields CDR1 MNHNS and CDR2 SASEGT. This chain's CDR3 is CASSEGIWGQGTEAFF. The CDR3 nucleotides are TGTGCCAGCAGTGAAGGTATCTGGGGGCAGGGGACTGAAGCTTTCTTT.

Written as DNA, the CDR3 is TGTGCCAGCAGTTACGACCCGGTGATCGGGGAGCTGTTTTTT. This translates into CASSYDPVIGELFF. The rearrangement joins TRBV6-5 to TRBJ2-2; D uncertain. Trimming took off 2 bases at V and 7 bases at J, with 11 bases between the two ends. The CDR3 runs 14 residues. Germline CDR1 MNHEY, CDR2 SVGAGI.

The sample holds one count of this clone. This chain links TRBV5-1 with TRBJ2-3; D gene uncertain. Looked up from germline, CDR1 is SGHRS and CDR2 is YFSETQ. Trimming took 4 bases from V and 6 from J, leaving 12 bases between them. The CDR3 extends over 13 amino acids. The CDR3 DNA sequence: TGCGCCAGCAGCATGGACCCCCCCGATACGCAGTATTTT. This gives the protein CASSMDPPDTQYF.

The CDR3 spells CASSSGLAGVEQYF. CDR3 DNA: TGCGCCAGCAGCTCGGGACTAGCGGGGGTTGAGCAGTACTTC. This rearrangement joins TRBV4-3 to TRBJ2-7; TRBD2 aligns across 14 bases. The CDR3 is made up of 14 amino acids. V lost 5 bases to trimming and J lost 7 bases; unmatched junction nucleotides: 4. Germline CDR1 LGHNA, CDR2 YSLEER.

The chain uses TRBV5-1 and TRBJ2-7; D is possibly TRBD1 (6 bases). This CDR3 region has 13 residues. V lost 4 bases to trimming and J lost 4 bases, with 12 bases between them. Germline CDR1 SGHRS, CDR2 YFSETQ. In DNA form, the CDR3 reads TGCGCCAGCAGCAAGTACAGGGATTACGAGCAGTACTTC. Protein sequence: CASSKYRDYEQYF.

The chain recombines TRBV27 with TRBJ2-7, with D perhaps TRBD1 (8 bases). Trimming removed 0 bases from V and 6 bases from J, with 18 bases in between. The CDR3 extends over 16 amino acids. The germline CDR1 and CDR2 sequences are MNHEY and SMNVEV (reference sequence). The CDR3 here is CASSLSWTDREGEQYF. CDR3 bases: TGTGCCAGCAGTTTATCTTGGACGGACAGGGAGGGCGAGCAGTACTTC.

The chain uses TRBV13 and TRBJ1-6; D gene unclear. The ends were cut back, 0 bases at V and 5 bases at J, with 8 bases in the middle. From germline, CDR1 is PRHDT and CDR2 FYEKMQ (reference sequence). CDR3 length equals 15 residues. CDR3 coding DNA: TGTGCCAGCAGCTTAGGCGGGGATGATAATTCACCCCTCCACTTT. Residues: CASSLGGDDNSPLHF.